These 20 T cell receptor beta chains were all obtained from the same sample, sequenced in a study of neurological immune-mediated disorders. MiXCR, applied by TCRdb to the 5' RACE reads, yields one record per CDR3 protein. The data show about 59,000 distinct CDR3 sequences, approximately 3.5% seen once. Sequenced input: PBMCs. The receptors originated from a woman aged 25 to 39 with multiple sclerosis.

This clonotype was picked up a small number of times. CDR3 loop: CASSQGGTSGAQVAQYF. In DNA, the CDR3 is TGTGCCAGCAGCCAGGGGGGTACTAGCGGGGCCCAAGTCGCGCAGTATTTT. V is TRBV7-9 and J is TRBJ2-3; 10 bases are a match to TRBD2. CDR1 and CDR2 from the germline V gene are SEHNR and FQNEAQ (reference sequence). The junction had 18 bases not matched to a gene; V was cut back by 5 bases and J by 10 bases. CDR3 size: 17 residues.

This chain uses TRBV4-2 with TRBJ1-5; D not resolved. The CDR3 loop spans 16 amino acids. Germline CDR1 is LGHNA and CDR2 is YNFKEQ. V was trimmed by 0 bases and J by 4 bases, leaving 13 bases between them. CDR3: CASSQDILGKNQPQHF. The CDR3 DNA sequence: TGTGCCAGCAGCCAAGATATCTTGGGGAAGAATCAGCCCCAGCATTTT.

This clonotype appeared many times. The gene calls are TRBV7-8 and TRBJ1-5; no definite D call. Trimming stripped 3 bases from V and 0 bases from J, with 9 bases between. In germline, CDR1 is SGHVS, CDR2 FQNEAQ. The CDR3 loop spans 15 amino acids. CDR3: CASSLDGVSNQPQHF. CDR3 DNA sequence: TGTGCCAGCAGCTTGGACGGTGTTAGCAATCAGCCCCAGCATTTT. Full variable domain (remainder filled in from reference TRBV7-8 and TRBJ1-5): GAGVSQSPRYKVAKRGQDVALRCDPISGHVSLFWYQQALGQGPEFLTYFQNEAQLDKSGLPSDRFFAERPEGSVSTLKIQRTQQEDSAVYLCASSLDGVSNQPQHFGDGTRLSIL.

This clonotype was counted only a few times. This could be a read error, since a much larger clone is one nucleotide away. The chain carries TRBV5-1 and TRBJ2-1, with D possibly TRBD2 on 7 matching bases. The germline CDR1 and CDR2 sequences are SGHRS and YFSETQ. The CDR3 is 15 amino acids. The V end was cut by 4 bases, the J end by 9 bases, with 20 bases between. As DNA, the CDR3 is TGCGCCAGCAGCCGGGAAATCAAAGGGGGGGGTGAGCAGTTCTTC. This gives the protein CASSREIKGGGEQFF. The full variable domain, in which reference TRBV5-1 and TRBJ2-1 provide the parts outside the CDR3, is KAGVTQTPRYLIKTRGQQVTLSCSPISGHRSVSWYQQTPGQGLQFLFEYFSETQRNKGNFPGRFSGRQFSNSRSEMNVSTLELGDSALYLCASSREIKGGGEQFFGPGTRLTVL.

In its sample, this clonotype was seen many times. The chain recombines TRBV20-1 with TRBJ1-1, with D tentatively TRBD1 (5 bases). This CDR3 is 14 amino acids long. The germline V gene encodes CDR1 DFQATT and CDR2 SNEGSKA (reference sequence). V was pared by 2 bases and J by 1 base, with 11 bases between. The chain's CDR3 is CSARPRTGNTEAFF. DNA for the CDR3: TGCAGTGCTAGACCCCGAACAGGGAACACTGAAGCTTTCTTT.

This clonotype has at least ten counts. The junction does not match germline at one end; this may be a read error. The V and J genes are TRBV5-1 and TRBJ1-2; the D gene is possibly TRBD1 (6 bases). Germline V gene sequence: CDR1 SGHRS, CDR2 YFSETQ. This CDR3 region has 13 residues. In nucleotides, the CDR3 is TGTGCCAGCAGCTTGGGACATAACTATGGCTACACCTTC. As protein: CASSLGHNYGYTF.

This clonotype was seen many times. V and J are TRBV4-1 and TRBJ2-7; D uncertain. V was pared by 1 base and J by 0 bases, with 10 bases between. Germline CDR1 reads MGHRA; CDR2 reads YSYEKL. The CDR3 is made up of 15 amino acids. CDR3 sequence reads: CASSQGPVSSYEQYF. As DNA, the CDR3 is TGCGCCAGCAGCCAAGGGCCGGTAAGCTCCTACGAGCAGTACTTC.

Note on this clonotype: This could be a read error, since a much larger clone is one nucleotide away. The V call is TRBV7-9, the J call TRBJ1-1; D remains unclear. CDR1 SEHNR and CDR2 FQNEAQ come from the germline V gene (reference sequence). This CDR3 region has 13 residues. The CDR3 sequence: CANSLVAGTEAFF. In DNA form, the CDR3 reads TGTGCCAACAGCTTAGTGGCTGGAACTGAAGCTTTCTTT. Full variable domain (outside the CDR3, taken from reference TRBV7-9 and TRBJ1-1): DTGVSQNPRHKITKRGQNVTFRCDPISEHNRLYWYRQTLGQGPEFLTYFQNEAQLEKSRLLSDRFSAERPKGSFSTLEIQRTEQGDSAMYLCANSLVAGTEAFFGQGTRLTVV.

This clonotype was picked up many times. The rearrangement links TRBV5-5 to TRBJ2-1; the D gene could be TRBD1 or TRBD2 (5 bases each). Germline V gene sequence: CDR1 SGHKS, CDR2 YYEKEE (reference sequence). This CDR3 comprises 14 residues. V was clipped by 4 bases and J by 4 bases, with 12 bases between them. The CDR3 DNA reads TGTGCCAGCAGCCGGGAAAACAGGTACAATGAGCAGTTCTTC. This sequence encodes CASSRENRYNEQFF.

The CDR3 loop is CASRSSYEQYF. DNA of the CDR3: TGCGCCAGCAGATCCTCCTACGAGCAGTACTTC. The V gene is TRBV5-1, the J gene TRBJ2-7, with D uncertain. The CDR3 consists of 11 residues. Germline CDR1 is SGHRS and CDR2 is YFSETQ. V was trimmed by 5 bases and J by 0 bases, leaving 3 bases between them. Full variable domain (missing parts from reference TRBV5-1 and TRBJ2-7): KAGVTQTPRYLIKTRGQQVTLSCSPISGHRSVSWYQQTPGQGLQFLFEYFSETQRNKGNFPGRFSGRQFSNSRSEMNVSTLELGDSALYLCASRSSYEQYFGPGTRLTVT.

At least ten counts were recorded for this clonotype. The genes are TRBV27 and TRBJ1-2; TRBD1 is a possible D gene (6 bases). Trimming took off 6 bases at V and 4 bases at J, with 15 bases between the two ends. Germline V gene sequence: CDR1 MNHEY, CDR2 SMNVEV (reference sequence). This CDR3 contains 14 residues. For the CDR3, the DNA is TGTGCCAGCAGGCTGGGGGGGGGCGGCTATGGCTACACCTTC. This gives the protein CASRLGGGGYGYTF.

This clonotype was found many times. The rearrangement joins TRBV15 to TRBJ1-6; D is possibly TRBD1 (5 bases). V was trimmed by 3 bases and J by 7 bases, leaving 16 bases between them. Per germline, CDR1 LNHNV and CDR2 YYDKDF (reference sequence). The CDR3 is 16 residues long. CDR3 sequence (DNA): TGTGCCACCAGCAGTCCCCGAGGGGCCCCCAATTCACCCCTCCACTTT. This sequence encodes CATSSPRGAPNSPLHF.

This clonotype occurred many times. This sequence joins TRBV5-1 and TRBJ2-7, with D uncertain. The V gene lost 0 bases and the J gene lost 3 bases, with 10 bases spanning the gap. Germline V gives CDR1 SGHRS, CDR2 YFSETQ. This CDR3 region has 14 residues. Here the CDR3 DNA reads TGCGCCAGCAGCTTGGAAGCAGGAGACTACGAGCAGTACTTC. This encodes CASSLEAGDYEQYF.

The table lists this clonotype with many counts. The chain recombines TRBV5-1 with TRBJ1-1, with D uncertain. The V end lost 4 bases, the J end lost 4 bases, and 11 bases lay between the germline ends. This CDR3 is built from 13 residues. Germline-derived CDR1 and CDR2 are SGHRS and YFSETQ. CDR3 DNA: TGCGCCAGCAGCACCCCGGATCGCACTGAAGCTTTCTTT. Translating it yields CASSTPDRTEAFF. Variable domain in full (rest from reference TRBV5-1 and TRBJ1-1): KAGVTQTPRYLIKTRGQQVTLSCSPISGHRSVSWYQQTPGQGLQFLFEYFSETQRNKGNFPGRFSGRQFSNSRSEMNVSTLELGDSALYLCASSTPDRTEAFFGQGTRLTVV.

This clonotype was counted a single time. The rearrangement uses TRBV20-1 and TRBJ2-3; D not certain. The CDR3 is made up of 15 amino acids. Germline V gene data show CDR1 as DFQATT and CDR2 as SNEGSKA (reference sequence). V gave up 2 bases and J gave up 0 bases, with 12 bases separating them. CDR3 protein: CSARPYSRSTDTQYF. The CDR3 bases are TGCAGTGCTAGACCTTATAGCAGAAGCACAGATACGCAGTATTTT.

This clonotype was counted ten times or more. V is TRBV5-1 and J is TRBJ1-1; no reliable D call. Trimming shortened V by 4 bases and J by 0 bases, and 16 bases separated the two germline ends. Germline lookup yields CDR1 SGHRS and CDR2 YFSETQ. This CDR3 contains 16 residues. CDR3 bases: TGCGCCAGCAGCCTCGCCGGTTCCCAATTGAACACTGAAGCTTTCTTT. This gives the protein CASSLAGSQLNTEAFF.

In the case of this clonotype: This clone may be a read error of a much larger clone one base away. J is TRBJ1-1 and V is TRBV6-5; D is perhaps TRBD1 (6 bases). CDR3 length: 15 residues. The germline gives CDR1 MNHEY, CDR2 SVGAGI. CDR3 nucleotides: TGTGCCAGCATTTACCTGCGACGGACAGAGGATGAAGCTTTCTTT. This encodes CASIYLRRTEDEAFF.

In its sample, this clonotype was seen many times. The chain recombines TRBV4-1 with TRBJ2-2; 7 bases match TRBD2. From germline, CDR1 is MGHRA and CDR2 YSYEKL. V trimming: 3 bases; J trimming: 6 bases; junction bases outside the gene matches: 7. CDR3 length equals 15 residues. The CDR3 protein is CASSHAVAGAGELFF. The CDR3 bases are TGCGCCAGCAGCCACGCCGTCGCGGGGGCCGGGGAGCTGTTTTTT.

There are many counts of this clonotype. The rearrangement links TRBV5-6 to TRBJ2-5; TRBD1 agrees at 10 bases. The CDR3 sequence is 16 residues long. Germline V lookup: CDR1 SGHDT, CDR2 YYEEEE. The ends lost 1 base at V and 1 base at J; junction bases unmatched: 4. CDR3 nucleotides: TGTGCCAGCAGCTTGCCGGGACAGGGGACCCAAGAGACCCAGTACTTC. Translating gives CASSLPGQGTQETQYF.

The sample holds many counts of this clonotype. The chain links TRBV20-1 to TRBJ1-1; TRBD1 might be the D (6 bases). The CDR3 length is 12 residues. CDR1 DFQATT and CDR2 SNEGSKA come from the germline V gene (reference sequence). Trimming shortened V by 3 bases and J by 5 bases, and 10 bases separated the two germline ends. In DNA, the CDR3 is TGCAGTGCTAGGCCCCAGGGGACTGAAGCTTTCTTT. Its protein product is CSARPQGTEAFF.